A few counts support the clone carrying this T cell receptor (beta chain). Its antigen is not identified. This sample stems from a study of T-cell memory formation after mild COVID-19. About the research overall: Largely donor-specific TCR clusters were found. Study-wide results and caveats: Pre-infection memory held some responding clones, suggesting pre-existing cross-reactive T cells responded. Those CD4+ clones that contracted were mainly in CM and EM (CD8+ ones in EMRA).

Constant-segment primers and 5'RACE yielded cDNA libraries for TCR alpha and TCR beta, each carrying sample barcodes and UMIs. One entry per CDR3 protein, called by TCRdb with MiXCR from the 5' RACE reads. The data hold hundreds of thousands of distinct CDR3 sequences, with under 20% observed a single time. The source of this sequence is an adult woman who had mild COVID-19 (a few samples of this study predate the infection). Cell type and time point are not known. Sequencing used PBMCs or a T cell subset sorted from them (not recorded which).

The CDR3 spells CASSLWVPTTYEQYF. CDR3 in DNA: TGTGCCAGCAGCTTATGGGTCCCTACAACCTACGAGCAGTACTTC. The J gene is TRBJ2-7, the V gene TRBV7-9; D call uncertain. Deletions cut 2 bases from V and 2 bases from J, with 13 bases between. This CDR3 is built from 15 residues. Germline V gene sequence: CDR1 SEHNR, CDR2 FQNEAQ (reference sequence). The full variable domain, in which reference TRBV7-9 and TRBJ2-7 provide the parts outside the CDR3, is DTGVSQNPRHKITKRGQNVTFRCDPISEHNRLYWYRQTLGQGPEFLTYFQNEAQLEKSRLLSDRFSAERPKGSFSTLEIQRTEQGDSAMYLCASSLWVPTTYEQYFGPGTRLTVT.